This T cell receptor beta chain stems from a study of blood T cell repertoires in COVID-19. Profiled with immunoSEQ multiplex PCR; TCRdb holds only in-frame clones, not every one. The data contain roughly 250,000 clones, 70% to 90% of them seen just once; the ten biggest clones take up roughly 0.8%. V lost 3 bases, J lost 5 bases, and 11 bases lay in between. This CDR3 is 13 amino acids long. The clonotype comes from a woman aged 30 to 39 with acute or convalescent COVID-19. The sequencing input was peripheral blood. The chain links TRBV12-3 or TRBV12-4 to TRBJ2-7, with unresolved D. The CDR3 DNA is TGTGCCAGCAGTTTCAGTTTACGTGACGAGCAGTACTTC. Protein sequence: CASSFSLRDEQYF.